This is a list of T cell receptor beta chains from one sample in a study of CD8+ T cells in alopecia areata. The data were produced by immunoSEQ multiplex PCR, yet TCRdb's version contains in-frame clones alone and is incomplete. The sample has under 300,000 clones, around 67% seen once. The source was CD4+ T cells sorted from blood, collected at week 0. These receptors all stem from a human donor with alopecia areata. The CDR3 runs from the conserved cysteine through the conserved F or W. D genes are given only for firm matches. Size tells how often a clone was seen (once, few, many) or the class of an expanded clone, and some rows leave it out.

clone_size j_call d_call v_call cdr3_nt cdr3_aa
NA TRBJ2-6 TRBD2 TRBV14 TGTGCCAGCAGCGGACGCGGGGGTTCAGTGGCCAACGTCCTGACTTTC CASSGRGGSVANVLTF
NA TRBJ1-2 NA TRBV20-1 TGCAGTGCTCCCAGGGTTGGTGGCTACACCTTC CSAPRVGGYTF
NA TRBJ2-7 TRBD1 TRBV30 TGTGCCTGGAGGGACAGGGGGCCTGCCTACGAGCAGTACTTC CAWRDRGPAYEQYF
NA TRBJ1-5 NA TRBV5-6 TGTGCCAGCAGCCTCCTCAATCAGCCCCAGCATTTT CASSLLNQPQHF
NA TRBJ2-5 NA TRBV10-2 TGCGCCAGCAGTGACGCTAGCAGCGGCCAAGAGACCCAGTACTTC CASSDASSGQETQYF
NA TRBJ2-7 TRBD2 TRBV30 TGTGCCTGGATGAGGCGGGGGGGTGCCGAGCAGTACTTC CAWMRRGGAEQYF
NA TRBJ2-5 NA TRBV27 TGTGCCAGCAGTTTATCGTGGACCGTACAAGGAGAGACCCAGTACTTC CASSLSWTVQGETQYF
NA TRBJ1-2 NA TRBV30 TGTGCCTGGAGTGTAAACCATGGCTACACCTTC CAWSVNHGYTF
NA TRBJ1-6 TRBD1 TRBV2 TGTGCCAGCAGTGAAACGGGACAGGGGTCACCCCTCCACTTT CASSETGQGSPLHF
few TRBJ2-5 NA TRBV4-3 TGCGCCAGCAGCCAAGATCAGGGAGAGACCCAGTACTTC CASSQDQGETQYF
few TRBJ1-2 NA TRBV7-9 TGTGCCAGTGGACAAGGCGGGACCGGGGGGTCCTATGGCTACACCTTC CASGQGGTGGSYGYTF
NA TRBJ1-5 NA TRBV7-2 TGTGCCAGCAGCTTAGTCTCAGGGACTGGGCAGCCCCAGCATTTT CASSLVSGTGQPQHF
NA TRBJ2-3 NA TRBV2 TGTGCCAGCAACCGGATGGGGTTGTCAGATACGCAGTATTTT CASNRMGLSDTQYF
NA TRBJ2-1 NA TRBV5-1 TGCGCCAGCAGCTCCTCGACCCTACTCTCCTACAATGAGCAGTTCTTC CASSSSTLLSYNEQFF
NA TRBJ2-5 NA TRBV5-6 TGTGCCAGCAGCTCGCCGGGGGCGAGGGACTCAGTGGTGTCCCAGTACTTC CASSSPGARDSVVSQYF
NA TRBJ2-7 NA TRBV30 TGTGCCTGCGCCGCGGGCTACGAGCAGTACTTC CACAAGYEQYF
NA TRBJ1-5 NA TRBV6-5 TGTGCCAGCAGTTTCGACGGAAGCAATCAGCCCCAGCATTTT CASSFDGSNQPQHF
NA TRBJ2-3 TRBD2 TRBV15 TGTGCCACCAGCGGGCGGGGGGGCCCCGATACGCAGTATTTT CATSGRGGPDTQYF
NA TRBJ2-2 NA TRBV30 TGTGCCTGGGTTCTCGGATCCGCGAACACCGGGGAGCTGTTTTTT CAWVLGSANTGELFF
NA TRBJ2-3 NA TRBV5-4 TGTGCCAGCAGCACCGGGGATTCAGATACGCAGTATTTT CASSTGDSDTQYF
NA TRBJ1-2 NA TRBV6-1 TGTGCCAGCAGTGAATTCGGCTACACCTTC CASSEFGYTF
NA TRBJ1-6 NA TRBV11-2 TGTGCCAGCAGCAAAGCGTCCAGGGCCCTCAATTCACCCCTCCACTTT CASSKASRALNSPLHF
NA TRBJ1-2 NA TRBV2 TGTGCCAGCACCCCACAAGCAGGGCTCGGCTACACCTTC CASTPQAGLGYTF
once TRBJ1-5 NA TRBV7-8 TGTGCCAGCAACGCGGAAGGTGTACGCGATCAGCCCCAGCATTTT CASNAEGVRDQPQHF
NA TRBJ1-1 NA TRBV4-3 TGCGCCAGCAGCCAATATGGGGGGAACACTGAAGCTTTCTTT CASSQYGGNTEAFF
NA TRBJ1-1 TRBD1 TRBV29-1 TGCAGCGCCGGACAGGGGGCTGAAGCTTTCTTT CSAGQGAEAFF
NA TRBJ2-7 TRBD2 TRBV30 TGTGCCTGTACGCCGGGACTAGCGGGGGGCTACGAGCAGTACTTC CACTPGLAGGYEQYF
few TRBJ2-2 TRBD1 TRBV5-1 TGCGCCAGCAGCCCGGACAGGGCTAACGGGGAGCTGTTTTTT CASSPDRANGELFF
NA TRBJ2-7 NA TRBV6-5 TGTGCCAGTTTACAGGGTTACGAGCAGTACTTC CASLQGYEQYF
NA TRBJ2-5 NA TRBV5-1 TGCGCCAGCAGCTTGTTCGGAGCTCAAGAGACCCAGTACTTC CASSLFGAQETQYF
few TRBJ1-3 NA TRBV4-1 TGCGCCAGCAGCCAAGAAGATTGGGTCGGGGGAAACACCATATATTTT CASSQEDWVGGNTIYF
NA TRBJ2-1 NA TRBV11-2 TGTGCCAGCAGCTTAGATATTGGTGAGCAGTTCTTC CASSLDIGEQFF
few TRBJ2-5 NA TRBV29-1 TGCAGCGGTTACCGGGACGTTCAAGAGACCCAGTACTTC CSGYRDVQETQYF
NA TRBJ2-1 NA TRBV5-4 TGTGCCAGCATGCGGGACTCCTACAATGAGCAGTTCTTC CASMRDSYNEQFF
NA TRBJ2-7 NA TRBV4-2 TGTGCCAGCAGCCAAGACAGGGGGGTAAACGAGCAGTACTTC CASSQDRGVNEQYF
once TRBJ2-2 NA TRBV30 TGTGCCTGGAACTTCCCGATTGGGGGCCGTGGCACCGGGGAGCTGTTTTTT CAWNFPIGGRGTGELFF
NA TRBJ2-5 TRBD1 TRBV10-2 TGCGCCAGCAGTGGGGACGGGACAGCTCAAGAGACCCAGTACTTC CASSGDGTAQETQYF
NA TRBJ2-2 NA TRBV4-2 TGTGCCAGCAGCCAAGTTGAGTACGGGGAGCTGTTTTTT CASSQVEYGELFF
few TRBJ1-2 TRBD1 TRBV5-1 TGCGCCAGCAGCCGGCAGGGGGCTAACTATGGCTACACCTTC CASSRQGANYGYTF
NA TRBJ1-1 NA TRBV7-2 TGTGCCAGCAGCCGTTCAGGGGACACTGAAGCTTTCTTT CASSRSGDTEAFF
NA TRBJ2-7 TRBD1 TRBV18 TGTGCCAGCTCACCACTTGGACAGGGTAACTCCTACGAGCAGTACTTC CASSPLGQGNSYEQYF